Each of the 15 T cell receptor beta chains below was sequenced from the same sample in a study of regulatory T cells in long-lasting Graves disease. Time point reported: persistent/refractory GD, antithyroid drugs over 5 years with positive TRAb. RNA isolated from PBMCs was used to make the TCR library. Construction of the TCR beta libraries employed iRepertoire HTBI primers in conjunction with Arm-PCR of CDR3 regions. TCRdb analysed the multiplex PCR reads with MiXCR anew, one entry per CDR3 protein. The table shows more than 350,000 distinct CDR3 sequences, with 21% occurring only once. This specimen consisted of peripheral blood mononuclear cells (PBMCs), obtained when the disease was refractory, from a patient treated with antithyroid drugs. The receptors here all came from a female donor with Graves disease.

V gene TRBV2 combines with J gene TRBJ2-7, with 14 bases fitting TRBD2. Per germline, CDR1 SNHLY and CDR2 FYNNEI. The CDR3 loop spans 15 amino acids. The ends lost 7 bases at V and 3 bases at J; junction bases unmatched: 5. The DNA of the CDR3 is TGTGCCAGCACTCGGACTAGCGGGAGGCGCTACGAGCAGTACTTC. It codes for CASTRTSGRRYEQYF.

This clonotype was picked up many times. J is TRBJ2-7 and V is TRBV28; the D is unclear. Germline V gene data show CDR1 as MDHEN and CDR2 as SYDVKM. The ends were cut back, 2 bases at V and 0 bases at J, with 11 bases in the middle. This CDR3 is 15 amino acids long. CDR3 sequence reads: CASSLSEPNSYEQYF. CDR3 DNA: TGTGCCAGCAGTTTAAGTGAGCCCAACTCCTACGAGCAGTACTTC.

The rearrangement links TRBV27 to TRBJ1-2; tentative D call: TRBD1 (5 bases). The V gene lost 5 bases and the J gene lost 7 bases, with 14 bases spanning the gap. CDR1 is MNHEY, CDR2 SMNVEV, per germline (reference sequence). The CDR3 is made up of 13 amino acids. The CDR3 DNA follows: TGTGCCAGCAGTCGACAGAGCCGCCCTGGCTACACCTTC. Its translation: CASSRQSRPGYTF.

This clonotype was detected a few times. The J gene is TRBJ2-7, the V gene TRBV15; TRBD1 agrees at 8 bases. Germline lookup yields CDR1 LNHNV and CDR2 YYDKDF (reference sequence). This CDR3 comprises 16 residues. Trimming cost V 2 bases and J 5 bases; bases outside gene matches: 11. CDR3 loop: CATSRIAETGDHEQYF. The CDR3 region has the DNA TGTGCCACCAGCAGAATAGCGGAGACAGGGGATCACGAGCAGTACTTC.

This clonotype was seen at least ten times. V and J are TRBV29-1 and TRBJ2-7; D possibly matches TRBD1 or TRBD2 (5 bases each). Germline V gene sequence: CDR1 SQVTM, CDR2 ANQGSEA. Trimming took 2 bases from V and 3 from J, leaving 14 bases between them. This CDR3 has 14 residues. The CDR3 sequence: CSVERVGTDYEQYF. CDR3 DNA sequence: TGCAGCGTTGAAAGGGTGGGGACGGACTACGAGCAGTACTTC.

The chain joins TRBV4-1 to TRBJ2-2, with D perhaps matching TRBD1 (6 bases). The CDR3 loop spans 16 amino acids. CDR1 and CDR2 from the germline V gene are MGHRA and YSYEKL. The V end was cut by 0 bases, the J end by 6 bases, with 14 bases between. This chain's CDR3 is CASSQEALSGAGELFF. The CDR3 DNA reads TGCGCCAGCAGCCAAGAGGCCCTTTCAGGGGCCGGGGAGCTGTTTTTT.

J is TRBJ2-7 and V is TRBV30; TRBD2 matches 11 bases. The germline gives CDR1 GTSNPN, CDR2 SVGIG (reference sequence). The length of the CDR3 is 14 residues. The trim removed 5 bases at V and 4 bases at J, leaving 7 bases unmatched. CDR3 region: CAWGSGRGIYEQYF. The CDR3 DNA sequence: TGTGCCTGGGGTAGCGGGAGGGGAATATACGAGCAGTACTTC.

This chain joins TRBV20-1 and TRBJ2-2, with D maybe TRBD2 (6 bases). This CDR3 comprises 15 residues. The V gene's germline CDR1 is DFQATT and CDR2 SNEGSKA (reference sequence). V lost 5 bases to trimming and J lost 2 bases, with 15 bases between them. The CDR3 region is CSALPGLDNTGELFF. The CDR3 DNA reads as TGCAGTGCTCTACCGGGACTGGATAACACCGGGGAGCTGTTTTTT.

This clonotype has only a few counts. This chain links TRBV5-1 with TRBJ2-7, with a tentative D call TRBD1 (7 bases). Trimming cost V 4 bases and J 0 bases, with 17 bases left between them. This CDR3 has 16 residues. CDR1 is SGHRS, CDR2 YFSETQ, per germline. This chain's CDR3 is CASSPLQGGRSYEQYF. The CDR3 DNA is TGCGCCAGCAGCCCTCTTCAGGGGGGCCGCTCCTACGAGCAGTACTTC.

The sample holds many counts of this clonotype. The chain couples TRBV28 to TRBJ1-2; TRBD1 might be the D (6 bases). V lost 4 bases and J 4 bases, leaving 19 bases between the germline ends. This CDR3 spans 16 amino acids. From germline, CDR1 is MDHEN and CDR2 SYDVKM. CDR3 region: CASSSPSPGESYGYTF. In nucleotides, the CDR3 is TGTGCCAGCAGTTCCCCCTCTCCAGGGGAGAGCTATGGCTACACCTTC.

The V gene is TRBV5-1, the J gene TRBJ2-7, with 9 bases that match TRBD2. The CDR3 covers 13 residues. With V trimmed by 4 bases and J by 6 bases, 5 bases remained unmatched. Looked up from germline, CDR1 is SGHRS and CDR2 is YFSETQ. The CDR3 reads CASSGGLAAEQYF. CDR3 in DNA: TGCGCCAGCAGCGGGGGACTAGCTGCCGAGCAGTACTTC.

The sample holds a few counts of this clonotype. The rearrangement joins TRBV20-1 to TRBJ1-5; D might be TRBD1 (6 bases). The CDR3 totals 15 residues. V lost 6 bases and J 4 bases, leaving 19 bases between the germline ends. The germline gives CDR1 DFQATT, CDR2 SNEGSKA (reference sequence). The DNA for the CDR3 is TGCAGTGCCACCTCCAGGGGCAGCAGGAATCAGCCCCAGCATTTT. It encodes CSATSRGSRNQPQHF.

This clonotype was seen many times. The gene calls are TRBV28 and TRBJ2-7, with D maybe TRBD2 (5 bases). The V and J ends lost 2 bases and 6 bases respectively, with 14 bases between them. In germline, CDR1 is MDHEN, CDR2 SYDVKM. The CDR3 runs 14 residues. CDR3 loop: CASSLRGLGSEQYF. The CDR3 nucleotides are TGTGCCAGCAGTTTACGCGGGTTAGGGTCCGAGCAGTACTTC.

This sequence joins TRBV19 and TRBJ1-5; unclear D gene. Trimming removed 1 base from V and 4 bases from J, with 8 bases in between. From germline, CDR1 is LNHDA and CDR2 SQIVND (reference sequence). This CDR3 spans 14 amino acids. CDR3 coding DNA: TGTGCCAGTAGTATAGGGCTGATTAATCAGCCCCAGCATTTT. Protein: CASSIGLINQPQHF. The full variable domain, with the rest looked up from reference TRBV19 and TRBJ1-5, is DGGITQSPKYLFRKEGQNVTLSCEQNLNHDAMYWYRQDPGQGLRLIYYSQIVNDFQKGDIAEGYSVSREKKESFPLTVTSAQKNPTAFYLCASSIGLINQPQHFGDGTRLSIL.

The chain links TRBV14 to TRBJ2-7, with 12 bases lining up with TRBD2. Germline CDR1 and CDR2: SGHDN and FVKESK. This CDR3 comprises 16 residues. V lost 0 bases, J lost 5 bases, and 5 bases stayed unmatched. The chain's CDR3 is CASSQEASGRANEQYF. Here the CDR3 DNA reads TGTGCCAGCAGCCAAGAAGCTAGCGGGAGGGCCAACGAGCAGTACTTC.